This entry describes one T cell receptor beta chain. V shed 0 bases and J 0 bases; nucleotides not matched to a gene: 2. The germline V gene has CDR1 SGHNT and CDR2 YENEEA. There are 15 residues in the CDR3. This specimen belongs to a study of blood T cell repertoires in COVID-19. TCRdb's table, derived via immunoSEQ multiplex PCR, lists solely in-frame clones and lacks some. The sample consists of 240,000 or so clones, around 83% of them appearing once. This TCR was sampled from a young woman with acute or convalescent COVID-19. The sample was peripheral blood. V is TRBV11-3 and J is TRBJ2-7; TRBD2 aligns across 7 bases. In DNA form, the CDR3 reads TGTGCCAGCAGCTTAGATGGCGGGAGCTCCTACGAGCAGTACTTC. Translating it yields CASSLDGGSSYEQYF.